This T cell receptor (beta chain) was documented in a study of sequential checkpoint blockade in melanoma. Specified treatment: randomized to nivolumab then ipilimumab (arm A) or the reverse (arm B). From thawed PBMCs, live CD3+CD8+ cells negative for CD19 and CD56 were sorted. Repertoires were generated with immunoSEQ multiplex PCR, while TCRdb's copy carries only in-frame clones and drops some. This table holds 13,000 or so clones, roughly 50% found once. This CDR3 is 16 amino acids long. V lost 3 bases, J lost 9 bases, and 6 bases stayed unmatched. Germline assignment: CDR1 MGHRA and CDR2 YSYEKL. The specimen comprised CD8+ T cells sorted from blood (inferred from file names), sampled from a patient given nivolumab and ipilimumab in sequence. This sequence originates from a human donor with melanoma. The chain carries TRBV4-1 and TRBJ2-1; TRBD2 matches at 15 bases. The CDR3 nucleotides read TGCGCCAGCAGCCACCCATGGACTAGCGGGAGGGGTGAGCAGTTCTTC. This gives the protein CASSHPWTSGRGEQFF.